These 19 T cell receptor beta chains were all obtained from the same sample, sequenced in a study of response to subunit inactivated influenza vaccine. TCRdb reanalysed the RT-PCR reads using MiXCR and keeps one entry per CDR3 protein. The table records 300,000 to 350,000 distinct CDR3 sequences, 20% to 25% of them present only once. Sample: PBMCs from blood, taken 21 months after vaccination. The source of these receptors is a man between 45 and 75 years old who received an inactivated influenza vaccine.

This clonotype has more than one count but fewer than ten. V is TRBV12-3 or TRBV12-4 and J is TRBJ1-6; 7 bases agree with TRBD1. Trimming removed 4 bases from V and 7 bases from J; junction bases left unmatched: 4. The CDR3 covers 14 residues. CDR3 sequence (DNA): TGTGCCAGCAGTTCGTACAGGGGCAATTCACCCCTCCACTTT. Translation gives CASSSYRGNSPLHF.

The chain joins TRBV12-3 or TRBV12-4 to TRBJ1-5; maybe TRBD1 (6 bases). Trimming removed 8 bases at V and 0 bases at J, with 11 bases between. The CDR3 totals 14 residues. CDR3 nucleotides: TGTGCCAGCCAGGACAGCTTTAGCAATCAGCCCCAGCATTTT. Its protein is CASQDSFSNQPQHF.

Only a few counts were recorded for this clonotype. This sequence joins TRBV3-1 and TRBJ2-3, with TRBD2 as a possible D gene (5 bases). The germline V gene encodes CDR1 LGHDT and CDR2 YNNKEL (reference sequence). V lost 5 bases and J 6 bases, leaving 15 bases between the germline ends. The CDR3 runs 14 residues. The CDR3 DNA reads as TGTGCCAGCAGCGATTATCGGACGGGGGATACGCAGTATTTT. Its protein is CASSDYRTGDTQYF.

V usage is TRBV20-1 and J usage is TRBJ1-5; a possible D gene is TRBD1 (5 bases). The CDR3 covers 14 residues. Deletions cut 7 bases from V and 0 bases from J, with 13 bases between. Germline CDR1 and CDR2: DFQATT and SNEGSKA (reference sequence). This chain's CDR3 is CSVGTGFSNQPQHF. DNA of the CDR3: TGCAGTGTTGGGACTGGCTTTAGCAATCAGCCCCAGCATTTT.

V and J are TRBV20-1 and TRBJ1-5; TRBD1 agrees at 7 bases. The germline gives CDR1 DFQATT, CDR2 SNEGSKA (reference sequence). V trimming: 2 bases; J trimming: 1 base; junction bases outside the gene matches: 5. This CDR3 has 15 amino acids. CDR3 nucleotides: TGCAGTGCTAGAAGTGGCAGGGGGAGCAATCAGCCCCAGCATTTT. It translates to CSARSGRGSNQPQHF.

This clonotype was seen only a few times. The chain uses TRBV3-1 and TRBJ1-4; TRBD1 matches at 8 bases. The V and J ends lost 1 base and 7 bases, in that order; junction bases with no gene match: 8. The CDR3 runs to 16 residues. Germline-derived CDR1 and CDR2 are LGHDT and YNNKEL (reference sequence). CDR3 DNA: TGTGCCAGCAGCCAAGTATCTGGACAGGGCGGTGAAAAACTGTTTTTT. Amino acid sequence: CASSQVSGQGGEKLFF.

In this sample, this clonotype turned up a few times. The chain has TRBV5-1 and TRBJ2-2, with D possibly being TRBD1 or TRBD2 (6 bases each). CDR1 and CDR2 (germline): SGHRS, YFSETQ. V was cut by 4 bases and J by 3 bases, with 19 bases left in between. The CDR3 extends over 17 amino acids. CDR3 sequence reads: CASSNPLGGGHTGELFF. CDR3 bases: TGCGCCAGCAGCAACCCCCTGGGGGGCGGACACACCGGGGAGCTGTTTTTT.

The chain employs TRBV9 and TRBJ2-7; 7 nucleotides match TRBD2. Trimming cost V 0 bases and J 6 bases; bases outside gene matches: 15. This CDR3 spans 17 amino acids. Germline loops: CDR1 SGDLS, CDR2 YYNGEE. The CDR3 sequence is CASSVEAASGPRSEQYF. The CDR3 DNA is TGTGCCAGCAGCGTAGAGGCGGCTAGCGGCCCTCGGAGCGAGCAGTACTTC.

This clonotype was counted a few times. The gene calls are TRBV4-2 and TRBJ2-5, with 8 bases fitting TRBD2. The CDR3 has 16 amino acids. CDR1 is LGHNA and CDR2 is YNFKEQ in the germline V gene. Trimming at V came to 1 base and at J to 2 bases, leaving 6 bases not matched to a gene. The CDR3 reads CASSQVTGTRQETQYF. Here the CDR3 DNA reads TGTGCCAGCAGCCAAGTTACCGGGACTAGACAAGAGACCCAGTACTTC.

This clonotype was detected a few times. V is TRBV20-1 and J is TRBJ1-5; D gene uncertain. The CDR3 extends over 10 amino acids. CDR1 is DFQATT, CDR2 SNEGSKA, per germline (reference sequence). V was cut by 6 bases and J by 6 bases, with 6 bases left in between. The CDR3 nucleotides are TGCAGTGCGCCCAGTCAGCCCCAGCATTTT. It codes for CSAPSQPQHF.

The chain combines TRBV20-1 with TRBJ1-3; D remains unclear. The CDR3 has 12 residues. The V end lost 5 bases, the J end lost 0 bases, and 5 bases lay between the germline ends. Germline V gene data show CDR1 as DFQATT and CDR2 as SNEGSKA (reference sequence). CDR3 sequence (DNA): TGCAGTGCTGGAAACTCTGGAAACACCATATATTTT. This gives the protein CSAGNSGNTIYF.

This clonotype has a handful of counts. V gene TRBV7-2 combines with J gene TRBJ1-1; D is perhaps TRBD1 (5 bases). The CDR3 totals 15 residues. Trimming left V 5 bases short and J 0 bases short, with 13 bases between. Germline V gene sequence: CDR1 SGHTA, CDR2 FQGNSA. The CDR3 here is CASSPTGQVNTEAFF. The DNA for the CDR3 is TGTGCCAGCAGCCCCACGGGGCAGGTGAACACTGAAGCTTTCTTT.

This clonotype is a singleton in its sample. The chain uses TRBV11-1 and TRBJ2-6; weak D call: TRBD1 (6 bases). Germline V gene lookup returns CDR1 SGHAT and CDR2 FQDESV (reference sequence). V was cut by 1 base and J by 1 base, with 11 bases left in between. CDR3 length: 17 residues. CDR3 sequence reads: CASSLGGLRSGANVLTF. The CDR3, as DNA: TGTGCCAGCAGCTTAGGGGGGCTGAGGTCTGGGGCCAACGTCCTGACTTTC.

This clonotype has just one count. The chain links TRBV20-1 to TRBJ1-5; 7 positions agree with TRBD1. This CDR3 has 13 amino acids. Germline V gene sequence: CDR1 DFQATT, CDR2 SNEGSKA (reference sequence). After removal of 7 bases from V and 5 bases from J, the junction contained 8 bases not matched to a gene. The CDR3, as DNA: TGCAGTGTACCCCAGGGGGTTGATCAGCCCCAGCATTTT. Translation gives CSVPQGVDQPQHF.

The CDR3 loop is CASTSTTPGANVLTF. In DNA form, the CDR3 reads TGTGCCAGCACCTCTACGACTCCTGGGGCCAACGTCCTGACTTTC. The genes are TRBV5-6 and TRBJ2-6, with D hard to call. Per germline, CDR1 SGHDT and CDR2 YYEEEE. The CDR3 is 15 amino acids. V was trimmed by 6 bases and J by 2 bases, leaving 12 bases between them.

The chain has TRBV7-6 and TRBJ2-7; TRBD2 matches at 13 bases. Unmatched junction bases numbered 4, after V lost 3 bases and J lost 2 bases. The CDR3 extends over 16 amino acids. The germline CDR1 and CDR2 sequences are SGHVS and FNYEAQ. The CDR3 region has the DNA TGTGCCAGCAGCTTCGGACTAGCGGGGGAGACCTACGAGCAGTACTTC. Residues: CASSFGLAGETYEQYF.

This rearrangement joins TRBV12-3 or TRBV12-4 to TRBJ2-1, with 9 nucleotides matching TRBD2. Losses at the gene ends were 8 bases for V and 0 bases for J; bases not matched to a gene: 11. The CDR3 runs to 17 residues. CDR3: CASLRWASGNSYNEQFF. The CDR3 nucleotides read TGTGCCAGCCTAAGGTGGGCTAGCGGGAACTCCTACAATGAGCAGTTCTTC.

This sequence joins TRBV11-2 and TRBJ1-5, with D possibly being TRBD1 (5 bases). The CDR3 sequence is 15 residues long. Germline-derived CDR1 and CDR2 are SGHAT and FQNNGV. V was clipped by 5 bases and J by 3 bases, with 14 bases between them. CDR3 sequence: CASSTGTSNNQPQHF. In DNA form, the CDR3 reads TGTGCCAGCAGCACCGGGACGTCTAACAATCAGCCCCAGCATTTT.

This clonotype was found many times. The chain joins TRBV6-5 to TRBJ1-5; no clear D. V lost 4 bases to trimming and J lost 5 bases, with 9 bases between them. CDR1 is MNHEY, CDR2 SVGAGI, per germline. The CDR3 extends over 13 amino acids. CDR3 DNA: TGTGCCAGCAGTTTCAAGGCACATCAGCCCCAGCATTTT. As protein: CASSFKAHQPQHF.